Following are 28 T cell receptor beta chains from one sample sequenced in a study of T-cell reconstitution after alpha-beta-depleted transplantation in children. Preparation of the TCRbeta library involved a method that used unique molecular identifiers. TCRdb ran MiXCR on the PCR reads and lists one entry per CDR3 protein. This sample has approximately 240,000 distinct CDR3 sequences, with 9.7% found just once. The sequences come from PBMCs from the stem cell graft donor, collected from the stem cell graft. The receptors were gathered from a human donor who donated a stem cell graft to a child with SCID.

This clonotype was counted many times. The chain employs TRBV7-2 and TRBJ1-4; no definite D call. The CDR3 covers 16 residues. CDR1 SGHTA and CDR2 FQGNSA come from the germline V gene. V gave up 4 bases and J gave up 0 bases, with 12 bases separating them. The CDR3 region is CASSYLGVATNEKLFF. CDR3 in DNA: TGTGCCAGCAGCTACCTCGGGGTTGCAACTAATGAAAAACTGTTTTTT.

This clonotype was observed many times. The gene calls are TRBV20-1 and TRBJ2-2; 11 bases align to TRBD2. Unmatched junction bases numbered 6, after V lost 0 bases and J lost 0 bases. The CDR3 consists of 18 residues. Germline CDR1 DFQATT, CDR2 SNEGSKA (reference sequence). This CDR3 reads CSARDPPGLAANTGELFF. The DNA for the CDR3 is TGCAGTGCTAGAGATCCCCCGGGACTAGCGGCGAACACCGGGGAGCTGTTTTTT.

This clonotype was seen at least ten times. This chain connects TRBV3-1 to TRBJ2-7; D not certain. V was trimmed by 4 bases and J by 0 bases, leaving 10 bases between them. The CDR3 covers 14 residues. In germline, CDR1 is LGHDT, CDR2 YNNKEL (reference sequence). In nucleotides, the CDR3 is TGTGCCAGCAGCCCCCAGGCCTTCTCCTACGAGCAGTACTTC. Translated, it gives CASSPQAFSYEQYF.

This clonotype was counted many times. The rearrangement uses TRBV6-5 and TRBJ1-1, with D possibly TRBD1 on 6 matching bases. CDR1 and CDR2 from the germline V gene are MNHEY and SVGAGI. The CDR3 spans 15 residues. V lost 0 bases, J lost 1 base, and 9 bases lay in between. CDR3 in amino acids: CASSYSYRENTEAFF. The CDR3 DNA reads TGTGCCAGCAGTTACTCGTACAGGGAGAACACTGAAGCTTTCTTT.

This clonotype was picked up many times. The chain joins TRBV9 to TRBJ2-7; D is uncertain. This CDR3 is built from 15 residues. V lost 0 bases and J lost 3, with 13 bases in between. Germline CDR1 reads SGDLS; CDR2 reads YYNGEE. The CDR3 nucleotides read TGTGCCAGCAGCGTAGTCCCAAAACCGGACTACGAGCAGTACTTC. Its protein is CASSVVPKPDYEQYF.

This clonotype was counted ten times or more. This rearrangement joins TRBV5-1 to TRBJ1-6; unclear D gene. CDR1 and CDR2 (germline): SGHRS, YFSETQ. V was cut by 0 bases and J by 7 bases, with 11 bases left in between. The CDR3 extends over 15 amino acids. The CDR3 DNA sequence: TGCGCCAGCAGCTTGGCCCAAGGGTCAAATTCACCCCTCCACTTT. As protein: CASSLAQGSNSPLHF.

This clonotype was counted a few times. It may be a read error: a sequence one base away is much more abundant. The chain links TRBV20-1 to TRBJ2-1; 8 bases are a match to TRBD2. Per the germline V gene, CDR1 is DFQATT and CDR2 is SNEGSKA (reference sequence). This CDR3 spans 17 amino acids. As DNA, the CDR3 is TGCTGTGCTAGAGGTTACCAGCGGGGGACGACATACAATGAGCAGTTCTTC. Protein product: CCARGYQRGTTYNEQFF.

This clonotype was picked up many times. The rearrangement uses TRBV5-1 and TRBJ2-3; tentative D call: TRBD2 (6 bases). CDR3 size: 17 residues. The germline CDR1 and CDR2 sequences are SGHRS and YFSETQ. Trimming removed 3 bases at V and 2 bases at J, with 19 bases between. CDR3 in amino acids: CASSSGSGVHITDTQYF. In DNA form, the CDR3 reads TGCGCCAGCAGCTCCGGTAGCGGTGTCCATATCACAGATACGCAGTATTTT. The variable domain in full, with the rest retrieved from reference TRBV5-1 and TRBJ2-3, is KAGVTQTPRYLIKTRGQQVTLSCSPISGHRSVSWYQQTPGQGLQFLFEYFSETQRNKGNFPGRFSGRQFSNSRSEMNVSTLELGDSALYLCASSSGSGVHITDTQYFGPGTRLTVL.

This clonotype was recorded at least ten times. This chain links TRBV5-1 with TRBJ1-4, with a weak D call TRBD1 (5 bases). This CDR3 has 15 residues. Trimming left V 0 bases short and J 8 bases short, with 14 bases between. CDR1 and CDR2 (germline): SGHRS, YFSETQ. The DNA of the CDR3 is TGCGCCAGCAGCTTGGCCGGGACCGGCGCGGAAAAACTGTTTTTT. Translating it yields CASSLAGTGAEKLFF.

This clonotype has at least ten counts. The chain is built from TRBV5-1 and TRBJ1-2, with D tentatively TRBD1 (5 bases). CDR1 SGHRS and CDR2 YFSETQ come from the germline V gene. Trimming pared 4 bases from V and 2 bases from J, leaving 12 bases between. The CDR3 has 14 amino acids. As DNA, the CDR3 is TGCGCCAGCAGCGCCCGACAGATCAACTATGGCTACACCTTC. As protein: CASSARQINYGYTF.

This clonotype was seen many times. The chain uses TRBV4-1 and TRBJ2-1; D is ambiguous. The V and J ends lost 0 bases and 0 bases respectively, with 15 bases between them. Per the germline V gene, CDR1 is MGHRA and CDR2 is YSYEKL. The CDR3 extends over 18 amino acids. DNA for the CDR3: TGCGCCAGCAGCCAAGAAGGTCCGGATAGGAGCTCCTACAATGAGCAGTTCTTC. Protein: CASSQEGPDRSSYNEQFF.

This clonotype was seen repeatedly, ten times or more. The CDR3 here is CASSILQGRGSGANVLTF. DNA for the CDR3: TGTGCCAGCAGTATTTTACAGGGGCGTGGGTCTGGGGCCAACGTCCTGACTTTC. The V gene is TRBV28, the J gene TRBJ2-6, with 7 bases aligning to TRBD1. Germline V CDR1 and CDR2: MDHEN, SYDVKM. The length of the CDR3 is 18 residues. V lost 5 bases to trimming and J lost 1 base; unmatched junction nucleotides: 11.

This clonotype has ten or more counts. This chain joins TRBV19 and TRBJ2-1; 7 positions match TRBD1. The V gene's germline CDR1 is LNHDA and CDR2 SQIVND (reference sequence). The CDR3 totals 15 residues. V lost 3 bases and J lost 4; bases outside the gene matches: 6. The chain's CDR3 is CASSIGTELYNEQFF. The CDR3 nucleotides are TGTGCCAGTAGTATCGGGACAGAGCTGTACAATGAGCAGTTCTTC.

This clonotype occurred many times. The V gene is TRBV4-3, the J gene TRBJ2-3; D gene unclear. V lost 4 bases to trimming and J lost 0 bases, with 11 bases between them. Germline assignment: CDR1 LGHNA and CDR2 YSLEER. The CDR3 runs to 15 residues. CDR3 sequence: CASSRSDFSTDTQYF. Written as DNA, the CDR3 is TGCGCCAGCAGCCGTTCAGACTTTAGCACAGATACGCAGTATTTT.

This rearrangement joins TRBV27 to TRBJ2-1; either TRBD1 or TRBD2 may supply D (5 bases each). The CDR3 loop spans 14 amino acids. Looked up from germline, CDR1 is MNHEY and CDR2 is SMNVEV (reference sequence). V was pared by 6 bases and J by 2 bases, with 11 bases between. The CDR3 loop reads CASRGDQTYNEQFF. As DNA, the CDR3 is TGTGCCAGCAGGGGGGATCAGACCTACAATGAGCAGTTCTTC.

The chain has TRBV7-2 and TRBJ2-7; the match to TRBD2 covers 8 bases. The CDR3 loop spans 16 amino acids. Germline V gene sequence: CDR1 SGHTA, CDR2 FQGNSA. Trimming removed 3 bases from V and 1 base from J; junction bases left unmatched: 8. DNA for the CDR3: TGTGCCAGCAGCTTTATCGTCAGCGGGGGTTCCTACGAGCAGTACTTC. This codes for CASSFIVSGGSYEQYF. Together with reference TRBV7-2 and TRBJ2-7, the CDR3 gives the full variable domain: GAGVSQSPSNKVTEKGKDVELRCDPISGHTALYWYRQSLGQGLEFLIYFQGNSAPDKSGLPSDRFSAERTGGSVSTLTIQRTQQEDSAVYLCASSFIVSGGSYEQYFGPGTRLTVT.

This clonotype showed up many times. V and J are TRBV20-1 and TRBJ1-1; maybe TRBD1 (6 bases). The V and J ends lost 5 bases and 4 bases respectively, with 11 bases between them. This CDR3 is 12 amino acids long. The germline V gene encodes CDR1 DFQATT and CDR2 SNEGSKA (reference sequence). CDR3: CSARGQTTEAFF. In DNA form, the CDR3 reads TGCAGTGCTCGTGGACAGACCACTGAAGCTTTCTTT.

This clonotype was seen ten or more times. In nucleotides, the CDR3 is TGTGCCAGCAGCTCACAGGGCAATCAGCCCCAGCATTTT. It specifies CASSSQGNQPQHF. The chain recombines TRBV7-9 with TRBJ1-5; possibly TRBD1 for D (5 bases). CDR3 length equals 13 residues. Germline-derived CDR1 and CDR2 are SEHNR and FQNEAQ (reference sequence). Trimming removed 4 bases from V and 2 bases from J, with 6 bases in between.

This clonotype was found many times. The CDR3 nucleotides read TGTGCCAGCACCCAACGGCGGTTCATGAACACTGAAGCTTTCTTT. The encoded protein is CASTQRRFMNTEAFF. The J gene is TRBJ1-1, the V gene TRBV6-1; no definite D call. Trimming left V 7 bases short and J 0 bases short, with 15 bases between. The CDR3 covers 15 residues. Germline V lookup: CDR1 MNHNS, CDR2 SASEGT.

In the case of this clonotype: One base away lies a much larger clone, so this may be a sequencing read error. The rearrangement links TRBV5-6 to TRBJ2-7; D remains unclear. The CDR3 runs to 12 residues. From germline, CDR1 is SGHDT and CDR2 YYEEEE. Trimming cost V 3 bases and J 3 bases, with 7 bases left between them. The CDR3 DNA sequence: TGTGCCAGCAGCTACTGGGTCTACGAGCAGTACTTC. Its protein product is CASSYWVYEQYF.

This clonotype was detected ten times or more. This chain connects TRBV10-3 to TRBJ1-5; 7 positions match TRBD1. The CDR3 runs 14 residues. Looked up from germline, CDR1 is ENHRY and CDR2 is SYGVKD. The V and J ends lost 8 bases and 0 bases, in that order; junction bases with no gene match: 4. The CDR3 DNA reads TGTGCCATCGGGGGACAGACTAGCAATCAGCCCCAGCATTTT. Protein product: CAIGGQTSNQPQHF.

This clonotype was seen many times. The genes are TRBV15 and TRBJ1-6; TRBD1 matches 7 bases. This CDR3 has 14 residues. The junction had 5 bases not matched to a gene; V was cut back by 4 bases and J by 8 bases. The V gene's germline CDR1 is LNHNV and CDR2 YYDKDF (reference sequence). The CDR3: CATSKEGADSPLHF. The CDR3 region has the DNA TGTGCCACCAGCAAGGAGGGGGCAGATTCACCCCTCCACTTT.

This clonotype has at least ten counts. V usage is TRBV28 and J usage is TRBJ2-1; 11 nucleotides match TRBD2. J gave up 6 bases and V 3 bases, and 1 base lay outside the gene matches. CDR1 and CDR2 from the germline V gene are MDHEN and SYDVKM. The CDR3 runs 14 residues. CDR3: CASSFGTSGNEQFF. In DNA, the CDR3 is TGTGCCAGCAGTTTTGGGACTAGCGGCAATGAGCAGTTCTTC.

This clonotype was observed many times. The chain joins TRBV4-3 to TRBJ1-2, with TRBD1 matching 11 bases. Germline CDR1 is LGHNA and CDR2 is YSLEER. Losses at the gene ends were 1 base for V and 6 bases for J; bases not matched to a gene: 4. This CDR3 has 15 residues. The CDR3 here is CASSQGTGGRHGYTF. The CDR3 DNA reads as TGCGCCAGCAGCCAAGGGACAGGGGGCCGGCATGGCTACACCTTC.

This clonotype was counted at least ten times. The chain joins TRBV5-1 to TRBJ2-2; the D gene is possibly TRBD2 (7 bases). V was shortened by 3 bases and J by 5 bases, with 14 bases between the two germline ends. The CDR3 is made up of 15 amino acids. From germline, CDR1 is SGHRS and CDR2 YFSETQ. Written as DNA, the CDR3 is TGCGCCAGCAGCTATGGGGGGGCGTGGACCGGGGAGCTGTTTTTT. Its translation is CASSYGGAWTGELFF.

The chain employs TRBV20-1 and TRBJ1-2; D gene unclear. V gave up 4 bases and J gave up 7 bases, with 10 bases separating them. From germline, CDR1 is DFQATT and CDR2 SNEGSKA (reference sequence). The CDR3 extends over 11 amino acids. CDR3 in DNA: TGCAGTGCTAATTGGATGCTTGGCTACACCTTC. This translates into CSANWMLGYTF.

This clonotype appeared many times. V usage is TRBV5-1 and J usage is TRBJ2-5, with a possible D match to TRBD2 (6 bases). The germline CDR1 and CDR2 sequences are SGHRS and YFSETQ. The CDR3 contains 16 residues. Trimming stripped 1 base from V and 4 bases from J, with 17 bases between. As DNA, the CDR3 is TGCGCCAGCAGCTTGTTTGGGGGAGGAGGAGTAGAGACCCAGTACTTC. It yields the protein CASSLFGGGGVETQYF.

This clonotype was seen ten or more times. The rearrangement links TRBV20-1 to TRBJ2-5; possibly TRBD2 for D (5 bases). CDR1 and CDR2 from the germline V gene are DFQATT and SNEGSKA (reference sequence). The ends were cut back, 2 bases at V and 5 bases at J, with 18 bases in the middle. The CDR3 spans 15 residues. The CDR3 nucleotides read TGCAGTGCTAGAAATTCGGCGGGCCAGATTGAGACCCAGTACTTC. It is translated as CSARNSAGQIETQYF.